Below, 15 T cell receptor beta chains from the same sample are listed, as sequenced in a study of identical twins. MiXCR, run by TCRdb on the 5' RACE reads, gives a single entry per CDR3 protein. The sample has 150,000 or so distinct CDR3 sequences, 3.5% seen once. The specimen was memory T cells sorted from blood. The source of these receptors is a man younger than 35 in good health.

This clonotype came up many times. In nucleotides, the CDR3 is TGTGCCAGCAGTTACTCGGAGGGCGCCTACGAGCAGTACGTC. It specifies CASSYSEGAYEQYV. The J gene is TRBJ2-7, the V gene TRBV6-5, with D perhaps TRBD2 (6 bases). Looked up from germline, CDR1 is MNHEY and CDR2 is SVGAGI. The ends were cut back, 0 bases at V and 2 bases at J, with 8 bases in the middle. This CDR3 contains 14 residues.

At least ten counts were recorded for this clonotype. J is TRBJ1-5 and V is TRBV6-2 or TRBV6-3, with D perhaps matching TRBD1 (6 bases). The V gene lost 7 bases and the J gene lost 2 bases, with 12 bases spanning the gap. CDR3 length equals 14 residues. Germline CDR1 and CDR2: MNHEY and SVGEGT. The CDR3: CASTKWTGNQPQHF. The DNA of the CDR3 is TGTGCCAGCACCAAATGGACAGGCAATCAGCCCCAGCATTTT.

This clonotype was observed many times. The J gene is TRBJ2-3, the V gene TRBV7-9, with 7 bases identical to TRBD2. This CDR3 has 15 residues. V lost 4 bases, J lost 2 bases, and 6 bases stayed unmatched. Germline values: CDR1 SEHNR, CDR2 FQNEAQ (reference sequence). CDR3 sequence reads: CASSSHGTITDTQYF. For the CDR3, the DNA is TGTGCCAGCAGCTCTCACGGGACTATCACAGATACGCAGTATTTT.

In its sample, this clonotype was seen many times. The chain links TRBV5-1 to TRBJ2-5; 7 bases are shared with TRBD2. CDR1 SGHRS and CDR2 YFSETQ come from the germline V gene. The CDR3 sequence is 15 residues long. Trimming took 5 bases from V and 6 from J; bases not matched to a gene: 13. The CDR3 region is CASREGGTVAKTQYF. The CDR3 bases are TGCGCCAGCAGGGAGGGAGGGACTGTGGCCAAGACCCAGTACTTC.

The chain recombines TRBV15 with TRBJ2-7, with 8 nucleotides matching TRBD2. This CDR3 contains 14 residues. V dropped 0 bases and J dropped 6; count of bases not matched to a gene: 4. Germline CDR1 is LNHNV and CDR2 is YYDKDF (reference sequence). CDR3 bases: TGTGCCACCAGCAGAGACCTTCTAGCGGGCGAGCAGTACTTC. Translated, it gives CATSRDLLAGEQYF.

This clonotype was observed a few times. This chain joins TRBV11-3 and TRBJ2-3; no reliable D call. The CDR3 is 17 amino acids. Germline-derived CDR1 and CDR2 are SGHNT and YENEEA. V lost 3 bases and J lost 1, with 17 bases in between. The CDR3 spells CASSFPFWDVRTDTQYF. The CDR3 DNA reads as TGTGCCAGCAGCTTTCCCTTTTGGGATGTCCGCACAGATACGCAGTATTTT.

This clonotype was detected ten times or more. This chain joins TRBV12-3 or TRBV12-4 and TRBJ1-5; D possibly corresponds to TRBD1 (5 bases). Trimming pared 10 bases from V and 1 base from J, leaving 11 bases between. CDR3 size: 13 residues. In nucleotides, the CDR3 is TGTGCCACCAGGGTGGGCAGCAATCAGCCCCAGCATTTT. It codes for CATRVGSNQPQHF.

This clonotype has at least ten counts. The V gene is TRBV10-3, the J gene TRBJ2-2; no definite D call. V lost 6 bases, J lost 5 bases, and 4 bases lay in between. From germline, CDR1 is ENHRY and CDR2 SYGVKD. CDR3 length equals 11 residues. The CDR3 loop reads CAIRGTGELFF. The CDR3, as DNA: TGTGCCATCAGAGGGACCGGGGAGCTGTTTTTT.

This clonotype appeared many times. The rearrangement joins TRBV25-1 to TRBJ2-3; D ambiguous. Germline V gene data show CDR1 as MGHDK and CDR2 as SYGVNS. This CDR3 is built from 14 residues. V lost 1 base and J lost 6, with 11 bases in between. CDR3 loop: CASSELGFSDTQYF. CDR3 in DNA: TGTGCCAGCAGTGAATTGGGCTTCTCCGATACGCAGTATTTT.

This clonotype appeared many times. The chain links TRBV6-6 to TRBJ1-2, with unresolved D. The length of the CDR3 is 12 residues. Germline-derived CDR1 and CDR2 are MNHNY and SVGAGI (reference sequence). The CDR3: CAASAVNYGYTF. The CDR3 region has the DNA TGTGCGGCGTCGGCAGTTAACTATGGCTACACCTTC.

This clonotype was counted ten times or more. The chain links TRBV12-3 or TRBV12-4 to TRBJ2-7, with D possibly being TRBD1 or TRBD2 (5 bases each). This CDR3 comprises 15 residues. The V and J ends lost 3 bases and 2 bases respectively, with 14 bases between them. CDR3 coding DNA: TGTGCCAGCAGTTTTTCCCCGGGACGGGCCTACGAGCAGTACTTC. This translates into CASSFSPGRAYEQYF.

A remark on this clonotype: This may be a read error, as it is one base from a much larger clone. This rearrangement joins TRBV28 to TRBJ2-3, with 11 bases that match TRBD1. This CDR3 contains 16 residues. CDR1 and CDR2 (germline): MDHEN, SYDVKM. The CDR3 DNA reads TGTGGCAGCTTTAAAAGTGGGACAGGGGGATCAGATACGCAGTATTTT. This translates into CGSFKSGTGGSDTQYF.

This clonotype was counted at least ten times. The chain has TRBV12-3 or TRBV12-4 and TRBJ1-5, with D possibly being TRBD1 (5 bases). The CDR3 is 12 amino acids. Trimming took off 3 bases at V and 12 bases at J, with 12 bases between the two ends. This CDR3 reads CASSFSGTVQHF. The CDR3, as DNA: TGTGCCAGCAGTTTCTCCGGGACCGTCCAGCATTTT.

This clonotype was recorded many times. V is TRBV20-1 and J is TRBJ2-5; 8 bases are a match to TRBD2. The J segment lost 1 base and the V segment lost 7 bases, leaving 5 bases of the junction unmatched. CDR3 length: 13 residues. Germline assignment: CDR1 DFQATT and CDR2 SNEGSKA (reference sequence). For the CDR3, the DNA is TGCAGTGGGTCGGGAGGGCGCCAAGAGACCCAGTACTTC. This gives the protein CSGSGGRQETQYF.

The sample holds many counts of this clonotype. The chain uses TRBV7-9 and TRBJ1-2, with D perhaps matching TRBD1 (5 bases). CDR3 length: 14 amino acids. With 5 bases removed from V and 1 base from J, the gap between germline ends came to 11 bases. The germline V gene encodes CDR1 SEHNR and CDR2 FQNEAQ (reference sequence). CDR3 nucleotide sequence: TGTGCCAGCAGCCGCCGGGGGGGTAACTATGGCTACACCTTC. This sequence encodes CASSRRGGNYGYTF.